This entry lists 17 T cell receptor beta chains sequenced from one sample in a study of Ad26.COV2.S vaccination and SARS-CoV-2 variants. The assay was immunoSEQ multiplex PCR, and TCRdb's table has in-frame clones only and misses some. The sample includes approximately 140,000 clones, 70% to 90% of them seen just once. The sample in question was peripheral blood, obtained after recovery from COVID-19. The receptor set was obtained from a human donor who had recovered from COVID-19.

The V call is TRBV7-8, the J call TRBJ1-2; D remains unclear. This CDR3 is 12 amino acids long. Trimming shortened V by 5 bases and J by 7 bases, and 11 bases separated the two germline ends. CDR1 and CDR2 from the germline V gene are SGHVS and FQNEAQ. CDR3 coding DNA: TGTGCCAGCAGCCCCGTCTTGGGTGGCTACACCTTC. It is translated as CASSPVLGGYTF. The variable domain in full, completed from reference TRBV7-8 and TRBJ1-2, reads GAGVSQSPRYKVAKRGQDVALRCDPISGHVSLFWYQQALGQGPEFLTYFQNEAQLDKSGLPSDRFFAERPEGSVSTLKIQRTQQEDSAVYLCASSPVLGGYTFGSGTRLTVV.

The DNA for the CDR3 is TGTGCCAGCCAAGCCGGTTCGTGGCTAAGCGGGGAGTACTTC. It is translated as CASQAGSWLSGEYF. The rearrangement joins TRBV6-5 to TRBJ2-7, with TRBD2 matching over 7 bases. In germline, CDR1 is MNHEY, CDR2 SVGAGI. CDR3 size: 14 residues. Losses at the gene ends were 8 bases for V and 11 bases for J; bases not matched to a gene: 18.

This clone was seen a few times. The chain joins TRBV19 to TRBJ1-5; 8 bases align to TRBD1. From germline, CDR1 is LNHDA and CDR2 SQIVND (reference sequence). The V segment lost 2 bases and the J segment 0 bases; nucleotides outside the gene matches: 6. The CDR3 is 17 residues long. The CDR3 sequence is CASSILRGRSSNQPQHF. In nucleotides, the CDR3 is TGTGCCAGTAGTATACTCAGGGGGCGTAGTAGCAATCAGCCCCAGCATTTT.

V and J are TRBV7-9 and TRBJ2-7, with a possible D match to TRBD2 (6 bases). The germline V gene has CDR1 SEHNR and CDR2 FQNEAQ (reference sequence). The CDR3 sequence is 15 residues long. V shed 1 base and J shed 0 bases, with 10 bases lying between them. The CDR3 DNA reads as TGTGCCAGCAGCTTAGGCGGGAACCGCTCCTACGAGCAGTACTTC. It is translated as CASSLGGNRSYEQYF.

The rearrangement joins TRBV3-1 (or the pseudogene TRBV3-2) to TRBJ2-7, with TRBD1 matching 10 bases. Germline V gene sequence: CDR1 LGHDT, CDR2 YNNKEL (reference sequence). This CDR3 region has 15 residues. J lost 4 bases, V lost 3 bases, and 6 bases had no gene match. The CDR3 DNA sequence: TGTGCCAGCAGCCAGGCAAGGGGACAGGGGTACGAGCAGTACTTC. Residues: CASSQARGQGYEQYF.

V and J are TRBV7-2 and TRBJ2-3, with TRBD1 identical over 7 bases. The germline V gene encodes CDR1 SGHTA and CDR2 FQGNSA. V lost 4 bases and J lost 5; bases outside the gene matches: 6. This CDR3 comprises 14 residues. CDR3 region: CASSSDRRIDTQYF. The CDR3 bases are TGTGCCAGCAGCTCGGACAGGAGAATAGATACGCAGTATTTT.

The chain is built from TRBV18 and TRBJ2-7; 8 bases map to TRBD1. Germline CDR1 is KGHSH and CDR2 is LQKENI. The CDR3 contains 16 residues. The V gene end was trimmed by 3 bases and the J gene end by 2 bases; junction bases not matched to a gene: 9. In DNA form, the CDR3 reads TGTGCCAGCTCACCTCCCCTGACAGGGGCGCCCTACGAGCAGTACTTC. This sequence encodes CASSPPLTGAPYEQYF.

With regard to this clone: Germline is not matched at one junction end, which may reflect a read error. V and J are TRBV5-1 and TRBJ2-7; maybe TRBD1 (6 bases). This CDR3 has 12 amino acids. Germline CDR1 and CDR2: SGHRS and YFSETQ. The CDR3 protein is CASFGFNRAPSF. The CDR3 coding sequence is TGCGCCAGCTTTGGTTTTAACAGGGCCCCTTCCTTC. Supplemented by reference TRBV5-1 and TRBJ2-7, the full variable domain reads KAGVTQTPRYLIKTRGQQVTLSCSPISGHRSVSWYQQTPGQGLQFLFEYFSETQRNKGNFPGRFSGRQFSNSRSEMNVSTLELGDSALYLCASFGFNRAPSFGPGTRLTVT.

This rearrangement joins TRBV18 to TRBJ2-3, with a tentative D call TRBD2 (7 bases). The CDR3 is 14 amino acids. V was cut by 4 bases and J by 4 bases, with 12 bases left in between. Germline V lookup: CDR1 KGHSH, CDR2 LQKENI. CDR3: CASSQGGGADTQYF. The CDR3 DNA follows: TGTGCCAGCTCACAAGGGGGGGGCGCAGATACGCAGTATTTT. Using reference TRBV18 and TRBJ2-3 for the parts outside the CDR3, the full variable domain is NAGVMQNPRHLVRRRGQEARLRCSPMKGHSHVYWYRQLPEEGLKFMVYLQKENIIDESGMPKERFSAEFPKEGPSILRIQQVVRGDSAAYFCASSQGGGADTQYFGPGTRLTVL.

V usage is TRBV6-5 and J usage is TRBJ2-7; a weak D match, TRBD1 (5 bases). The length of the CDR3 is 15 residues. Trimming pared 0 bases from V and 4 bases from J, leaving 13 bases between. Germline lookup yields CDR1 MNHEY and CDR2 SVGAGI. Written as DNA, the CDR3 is TGTGCCAGCAGTTACTCGACAGATTTACCTTACGAGCAGTACTTC. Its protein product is CASSYSTDLPYEQYF.

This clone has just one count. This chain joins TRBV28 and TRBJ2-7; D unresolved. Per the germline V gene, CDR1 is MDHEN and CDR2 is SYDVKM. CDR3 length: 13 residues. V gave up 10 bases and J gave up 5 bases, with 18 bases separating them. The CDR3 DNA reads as TGTGCCACGGACGGCCCTCTGTGGAACGAGCAGTACTTC. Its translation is CATDGPLWNEQYF. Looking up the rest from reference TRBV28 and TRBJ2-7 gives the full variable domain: DVKVTQSSRYLVKRTGEKVFLECVQDMDHENMFWYRQDPGLGLRLIYFSYDVKMKEKGDIPEGYSVSREKKERFSLILESASTNQTSMYLCATDGPLWNEQYFGPGTRLTVT.

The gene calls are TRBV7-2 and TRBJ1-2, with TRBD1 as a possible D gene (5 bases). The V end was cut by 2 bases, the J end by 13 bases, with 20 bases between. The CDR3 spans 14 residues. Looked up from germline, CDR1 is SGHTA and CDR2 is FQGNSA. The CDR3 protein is CASSLSARGGRITF. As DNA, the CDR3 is TGTGCCAGCAGCTTAAGTGCCCGTGGGGGGAGAATCACCTTC.

CDR3 amino acids: CASSLKSDRPQHF. CDR3 in DNA: TGTGCCAGCAGTTTAAAATCTGACAGGCCCCAGCATTTT. The chain combines TRBV27 with TRBJ1-5; D is possibly TRBD1 (5 bases). The germline V gene has CDR1 MNHEY and CDR2 SMNVEV (reference sequence). The CDR3 is 13 residues long. Trimming took 2 bases from V and 9 from J, leaving 11 bases between them.

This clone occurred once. In nucleotides, the CDR3 is TGTGCCAGTAGTACTCGCAGGGGTATGAACACTGAAGCTTTCTTT. Protein sequence: CASSTRRGMNTEAFF. This sequence joins TRBV19 and TRBJ1-1, with D possibly TRBD1 on 6 matching bases. Germline-derived CDR1 and CDR2 are LNHDA and SQIVND (reference sequence). V was clipped by 4 bases and J by 0 bases, with 12 bases between them. CDR3 length: 15 amino acids.

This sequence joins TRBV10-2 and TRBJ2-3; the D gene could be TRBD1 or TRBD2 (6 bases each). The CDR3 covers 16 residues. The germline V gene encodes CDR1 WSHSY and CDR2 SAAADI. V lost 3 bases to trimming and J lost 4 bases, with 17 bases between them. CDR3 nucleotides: TGCGCCAGCAGTGACTTTGGAGGGGGGAGCGCAGATACGCAGTATTTT. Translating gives CASSDFGGGSADTQYF.

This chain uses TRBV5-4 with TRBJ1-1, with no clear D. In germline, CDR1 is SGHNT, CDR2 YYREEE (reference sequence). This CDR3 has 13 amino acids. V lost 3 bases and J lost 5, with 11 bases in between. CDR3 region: CASSSRGRTEAFF. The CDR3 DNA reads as TGTGCCAGCAGCTCCCGTGGGAGGACTGAAGCTTTCTTT.

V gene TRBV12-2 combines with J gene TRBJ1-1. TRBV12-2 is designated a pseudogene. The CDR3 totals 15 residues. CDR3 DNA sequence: TGTGCAAGTCGCTTAGAGGGGGGTAGGAACACTGAAGCTTTCTTT. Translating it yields CASRLEGGRNTEAFF.